What follows are 11 T cell receptor beta chains derived from one specimen sequenced in a study of molecular identifiers for immune sequencing clone quantification. Each CDR3 protein is one row after TCRdb ran MiXCR on the PCR reads. The sample yields about 640,000 distinct CDR3 sequences, about 20% seen once. Sequencing was carried out using naive CD8+ T cells from blood, with Jurkat cell RNA spiked in. Specified subset: FACS-sorted CD8+CD4-CCR7+CD45RA+ naive T cells. These receptors all come from a human donor in good health. Some libraries in this study had Jurkat cell RNA spiked in.

This clonotype occurred many times. The chain recombines TRBV9 with TRBJ1-1, with no clear D. The CDR3 runs 14 residues. CDR1 is SGDLS and CDR2 is YYNGEE in the germline V gene. V lost 0 bases and J lost 1, with 7 bases in between. Written as DNA, the CDR3 is TGTGCCAGCAGCGTAGCTGCGGCGAACACTGAAGCTTTCTTT. Translating gives CASSVAAANTEAFF.

This clonotype was counted many times. The chain employs TRBV5-6 and TRBJ1-1; TRBD1 agrees at 9 bases. The CDR3 length is 13 residues. CDR1 is SGHDT, CDR2 YYEEEE, per germline. The V segment lost 3 bases and the J segment 3 bases; nucleotides outside the gene matches: 0. CDR3 nucleotides: TGTGCCAGCAGCTGGACAGGGGACACTGAAGCTTTCTTT. Amino acid sequence: CASSWTGDTEAFF.

This clonotype occurred a few times. V gene TRBV12-3 or TRBV12-4 combines with J gene TRBJ2-2, with 12 bases aligning to TRBD2. The CDR3 sequence is 16 residues long. V lost 7 bases, J lost 9 bases, and 12 bases stayed unmatched. In nucleotides, the CDR3 is TGTGCCAGCACCACGCGGACTAGCGGGGAGTCCTGGGAGCTGTTTTTT. It translates to CASTTRTSGESWELFF.

This clonotype was recorded many times. The chain employs TRBV6-6 and TRBJ1-5, with a tentative D call TRBD1 (6 bases). Trimming cost V 2 bases and J 0 bases, with 23 bases left between them. The CDR3 has 20 amino acids. The germline V gene has CDR1 MNHNY and CDR2 SVGAGI (reference sequence). CDR3 in amino acids: CASSYREGHGPRYSNQPQHF. Written as DNA, the CDR3 is TGTGCCAGCAGTTACAGGGAGGGACACGGACCCCGATATAGCAATCAGCCCCAGCATTTT.

This clonotype was counted at least ten times. The chain carries TRBV7-2 and TRBJ2-7, with 7 nucleotides matching TRBD2. The CDR3 contains 14 residues. CDR1 is SGHTA, CDR2 FQGNSA, per germline. The junction had 6 bases not matched to a gene; V was cut back by 3 bases and J by 4 bases. The CDR3 DNA follows: TGTGCCAGCAGCTTCTTCGTGGGGGGGTACGAGCAGTACTTC. The encoded protein is CASSFFVGGYEQYF.

Details on this clonotype: A much larger clone sits a single nucleotide away, making a read error possible. This rearrangement joins TRBV25-1 to TRBJ2-7; no firm D call. V dropped 4 bases and J dropped 4 bases, with 8 bases sitting between them. Per germline, CDR1 MGHDK and CDR2 SYGVNS. This CDR3 has 12 amino acids. The chain's CDR3 is CASSGYVYEQYF. DNA of the CDR3: TGTGCCAGCAGTGGATACGTGTACGAGCAGTACTTC.

In this sample, this clonotype turned up a few times. The chain uses TRBV6-1 and TRBJ1-1; a possible D gene is TRBD1 (5 bases). The CDR3 is made up of 16 amino acids. Germline V gene data show CDR1 as MNHNS and CDR2 as SASEGT. V dropped 3 bases and J dropped 6 bases, with 20 bases sitting between them. CDR3 sequence: CASSDNFRDYSSEAFF. The DNA of the CDR3 is TGTGCCAGCAGTGATAATTTCCGGGACTATAGCTCTGAAGCTTTCTTT.

This clonotype was counted ten times or more. The chain employs TRBV20-1 and TRBJ2-7; 9 bases map to TRBD2. The CDR3 sequence is 15 residues long. CDR1 is DFQATT, CDR2 SNEGSKA, per germline (reference sequence). J lost 3 bases, V lost 0 bases, and 6 bases had no gene match. CDR3 sequence: CSARDPPSGIYEQYF. The CDR3, as DNA: TGCAGTGCTAGAGATCCCCCTAGCGGGATCTACGAGCAGTACTTC.

This clonotype showed up many times. The chain combines TRBV6-5 with TRBJ2-3, with TRBD2 matching over 11 bases. Germline CDR1 is MNHEY and CDR2 is SVGAGI. J lost 2 bases, V lost 6 bases, and 13 bases had no gene match. The CDR3 totals 18 residues. The CDR3 is CASRSPPGLAEFTDTQYF. CDR3 coding DNA: TGTGCCAGCAGATCACCCCCGGGACTAGCGGAATTCACAGATACGCAGTATTTT.

This clonotype was seen at least ten times. The chain carries TRBV19 and TRBJ1-5, with D unclear. V was pared by 6 bases and J by 0 bases, with 6 bases between. Germline V gives CDR1 LNHDA, CDR2 SQIVND (reference sequence). The length of the CDR3 is 13 residues. The CDR3 sequence is CASRGYSNQPQHF. DNA for the CDR3: TGTGCCAGTAGGGGTTATAGCAATCAGCCCCAGCATTTT.

Ten or more counts support this clonotype. J is TRBJ1-6 and V is TRBV5-1; D call uncertain. The CDR3 extends over 17 amino acids. V lost 4 bases and J lost 0, with 14 bases in between. Germline values: CDR1 SGHRS, CDR2 YFSETQ. DNA for the CDR3: TGCGCCAGCAGCCGGATACCGGGAAGCTCCTATAATTCACCCCTCCACTTT. This sequence encodes CASSRIPGSSYNSPLHF. Variable domain in full (rest from reference TRBV5-1 and TRBJ1-6): KAGVTQTPRYLIKTRGQQVTLSCSPISGHRSVSWYQQTPGQGLQFLFEYFSETQRNKGNFPGRFSGRQFSNSRSEMNVSTLELGDSALYLCASSRIPGSSYNSPLHFGNGTRLTVT.